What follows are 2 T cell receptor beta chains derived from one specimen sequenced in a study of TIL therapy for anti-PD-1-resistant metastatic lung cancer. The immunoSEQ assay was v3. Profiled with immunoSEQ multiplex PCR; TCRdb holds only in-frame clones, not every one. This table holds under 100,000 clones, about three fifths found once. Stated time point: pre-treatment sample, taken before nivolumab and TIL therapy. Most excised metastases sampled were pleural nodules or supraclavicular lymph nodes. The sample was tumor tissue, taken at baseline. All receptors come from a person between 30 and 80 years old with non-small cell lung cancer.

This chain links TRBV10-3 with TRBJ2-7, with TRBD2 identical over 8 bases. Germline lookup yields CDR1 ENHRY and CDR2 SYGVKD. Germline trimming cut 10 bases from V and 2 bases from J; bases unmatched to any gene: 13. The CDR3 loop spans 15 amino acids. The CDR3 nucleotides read TGTGCCACCGCAAGGGTGGCGGGGGGCACCTACGAGCAGTACTTC. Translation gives CATARVAGGTYEQYF.

The CDR3 here is CASSDILKGYNEQFF. The DNA for the CDR3 is TGCGCCAGCAGTGATATCCTCAAGGGTTACAATGAGCAGTTCTTC. The chain employs TRBV10-2 and TRBJ2-1; no definite D call. V was shortened by 3 bases and J by 4 bases, with 13 bases between the two germline ends. Germline V gene lookup returns CDR1 WSHSY and CDR2 SAAADI. CDR3 length equals 15 residues.